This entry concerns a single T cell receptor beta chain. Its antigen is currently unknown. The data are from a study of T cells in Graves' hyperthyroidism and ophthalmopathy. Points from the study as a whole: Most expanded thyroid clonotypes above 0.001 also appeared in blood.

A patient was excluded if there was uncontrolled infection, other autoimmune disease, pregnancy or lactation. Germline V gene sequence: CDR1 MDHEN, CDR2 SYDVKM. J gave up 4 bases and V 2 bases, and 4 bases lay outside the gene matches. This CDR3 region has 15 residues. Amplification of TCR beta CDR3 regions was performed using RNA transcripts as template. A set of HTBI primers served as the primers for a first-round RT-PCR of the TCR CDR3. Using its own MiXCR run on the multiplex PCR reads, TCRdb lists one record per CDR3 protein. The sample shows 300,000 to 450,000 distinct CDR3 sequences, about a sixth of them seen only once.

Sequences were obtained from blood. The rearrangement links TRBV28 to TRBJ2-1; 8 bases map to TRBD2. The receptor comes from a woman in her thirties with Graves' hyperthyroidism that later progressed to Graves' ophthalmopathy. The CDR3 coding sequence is TGTGCCAGCAGTTTAGTCAGCGGGGGATACAATGAGCAGTTCTTC. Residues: CASSLVSGGYNEQFF.